Listed below are T cell receptor beta chains from one sample, sequenced in a study of neurological immune-mediated disorders. TCRdb redid the calling of the 5' RACE reads with MiXCR, one entry per CDR3 protein. The sample yields 57,000 or so distinct CDR3 sequences, more than 9.5% seen once. Material for sequencing was PBMCs. These receptors were obtained from a man in his thirties or forties in good health. Each CDR3 is given without its conserved first and last residue. The size entry gives how often the clone was seen (once, few, many) or a class if it is expanded.

v_call	j_call	clone_size	cdr3_aa
TRBV3-1	TRBJ2-7	many	ASSPGLAGVYEQY
TRBV2	TRBJ1-1	few	ATRYVGNTEAF
TRBV4-1	TRBJ2-5	many	ASSQASREETQY
TRBV28	TRBJ1-3	many	ASSLPSRGNTIY
TRBV27	TRBJ2-7	many	ASSTTAGQPYEQY
TRBV12-3/TRBV12-4	TRBJ2-1	many	ASSPRLAGAHNEQF
TRBV27	TRBJ2-7	few	ASRESPGGYEQY
TRBV5-1	TRBJ2-5	many	ASSFGQSGGETQY
TRBV12-3/TRBV12-4	TRBJ1-1	many	ASSGGQGLGEAF
TRBV10-2	TRBJ2-7	many	ASVASGGYEQY
TRBV4-1	TRBJ2-1	many	ASSQDAGVIVSYNEQF
TRBV28	TRBJ2-3	many	ASSLSQVTDTQY
TRBV28	TRBJ1-6	many	ASRTASSYNSPLH
TRBV27	TRBJ2-5	many	ASCGANQETQY
TRBV12-3/TRBV12-4	TRBJ1-1	many	ASSRTGGRTEAF
TRBV7-9	TRBJ2-3	many	ASSSRLEGADTQY
TRBV10-3	TRBJ2-2	many	ATEQGTANTGELF
TRBV29-1	TRBJ1-4	many	SVHASVDEKLF
TRBV6-5	TRBJ2-3	many	ASSYGRGQNTDTQY
TRBV5-1	TRBJ2-1	many	ASSLAGGGSPSGRF
TRBV6-6	TRBJ2-3	many	ASSYGVRVTSTDTQY
TRBV7-3	TRBJ1-1	many	ASRQWVGDTEAF